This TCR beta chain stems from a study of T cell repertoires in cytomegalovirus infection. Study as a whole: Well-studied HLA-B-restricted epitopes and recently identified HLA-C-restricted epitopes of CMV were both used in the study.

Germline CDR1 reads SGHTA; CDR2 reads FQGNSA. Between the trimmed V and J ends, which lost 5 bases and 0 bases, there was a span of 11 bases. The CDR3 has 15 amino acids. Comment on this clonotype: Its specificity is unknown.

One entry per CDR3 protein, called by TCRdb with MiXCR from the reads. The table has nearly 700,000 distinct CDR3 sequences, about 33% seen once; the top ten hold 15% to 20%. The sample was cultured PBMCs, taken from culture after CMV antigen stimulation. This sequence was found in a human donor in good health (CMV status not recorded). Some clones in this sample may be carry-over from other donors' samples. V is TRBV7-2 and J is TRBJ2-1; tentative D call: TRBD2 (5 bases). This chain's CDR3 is CASSADSSSYNEQFF. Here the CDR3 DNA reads TGTGCCAGCAGCGCGGACTCTAGCTCCTACAATGAGCAGTTCTTC. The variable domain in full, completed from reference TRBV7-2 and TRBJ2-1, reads GAGVSQSPSNKVTEKGKDVELRCDPISGHTALYWYRQSLGQGLEFLIYFQGNSAPDKSGLPSDRFSAERTGGSVSTLTIQRTQQEDSAVYLCASSADSSSYNEQFFGPGTRLTVL.